This T cell receptor beta chain was retrieved from a study of T cells in localized non-small cell lung cancer (dated by TCRdb to the early 2020s). Background on the whole study: The study examined T cell repertoires in 200 to 300 patients with early-stage NSCLC and compared tumors with uninvolved tumor-adjacent lungs. The cohort comprised roughly 240 treatment-naïve NSCLC patients with resected, localized lung tumors. A mean age of about 66 years was recorded for the NSCLC patients, of whom approximately 130 were male and 90 to 110 were female.

This clone has more than one count but fewer than ten. The clone's antigen remains unknown. The junction and the germline gene differ at one end; a read error may be behind it. Overall study results and their limits: Because multi-region sequencing of the tumors was not done, intratumor heterogeneity could not be ruled out. Of the top 100 tumor clones, a median of approximately 60 were detected in paired uninvolved adjacent lung; approximately 28 were also among that lung's top 100. Because of the exploratory design, TCR variables were selected using unadjusted p-values without false-discovery rate correction. Uninvolved tumor-adjacent lung showed the highest T cell clonality, higher than tumor, which suggests more focused antigenic responses in the adjacent lung. Longer overall survival was associated with higher T cell density in blood, whereas shorter survival was associated with higher clonality in adjacent lung.

The CDR3, cysteine through phenylalanine, is 13 amino acids long. CDR3 DNA only is kept here, 39 bases in frame from base 1. Per the germline V gene, SGDLS is the CDR1 and YYNGEE is the CDR2. TCR beta CDR3 regions were sequenced from DNA using the immunoSEQ Assay. The published analysis was carried out like this. To compute T cell density, TCR beta template counts were normalized to usable DNA, which was estimated by amplifying housekeeping genes. Richness was estimated with the preseqR package, extrapolating to 400,000 templates for PBMC samples and 120,000 templates for tissue samples. Clonality was taken to be one minus Pielou's evenness. Tissue-enriched TCRs were identified by differential abundance testing using productive amino-acid clonotypes, minimum total count 5 and alpha 0.1. The Jaccard Index and the Morisita Overlap Index were used to measure repertoire overlap between compartments. TCR beta CDR3s were clustered by GLIPH together with public tetramer-defined viral CDR3s, and at least three viral sequences plus V-gene enrichment were required for viral motifs. Imported from immuneACCESS, the table was reduced by TCRdb to in-frame sequences with V and J called. These copies leave out some clones; in studies compared against another copy, an unresolved V gene accounts for under half, and the cause of the remainder is not known. That table is the source of V, J and clone size, and D and trimming were worked out from the DNA. Present in this sample are about 78,000 clones, approximately 84% of which were seen just once. Of the sample, 2.8% is held by the ten largest clones.

At diagnosis, peripheral blood, uninvolved tumor-adjacent lung and tumor were collected and were preserved as a mix of fresh-frozen and FFPE material. For TCR repertoire profiling, blood samples were analyzed as peripheral blood mononuclear cells. The source material was peripheral blood, sampled before any cancer treatment. The chain was built from TRBV9 and TRBJ1-2, with the D gene not confidently named. The source is a man aged 40-75 years with stage I lung adenocarcinoma. At the DNA level, the sequence is TGTGCCAGCAGCGTAGCGCCTCTCAGACACCCCAGCTTC. This gives the protein CASSVAPLRHPSF.